The 11 T cell receptor beta chains below come from one sample, sequenced in a study of blood T cell repertoires in COVID-19. Generated by immunoSEQ multiplex PCR, the TCRdb table keeps only in-frame clones and is missing some. This sample has roughly 30,000 clones, with 75% to 90% found just once. The material sequenced was peripheral blood. The receptor set was obtained from a man at least 80 years old with acute or convalescent COVID-19.

This clone was detected a few times. The genes are TRBV9 and TRBJ1-1; D unclear. This CDR3 has 15 residues. The germline V and J ends were trimmed by 3 bases and 1 base, with 13 bases remaining between them. The germline gives CDR1 SGDLS, CDR2 YYNGEE. CDR3 protein: CASSARMSTNTEAFF. In nucleotides, the CDR3 is TGTGCCAGCAGCGCCCGCATGAGCACGAACACTGAAGCTTTCTTT.

Only one count was recorded for this clone. This chain uses TRBV4-2 with TRBJ2-7; D is uncertain. The CDR3 contains 15 residues. Germline CDR1 is LGHNA and CDR2 is YNFKEQ. Trimming left V 0 bases short and J 3 bases short, with 12 bases between. CDR3 protein: CASSQDSGPHYEQYF. The CDR3 DNA is TGTGCCAGCAGCCAAGATAGTGGGCCCCACTACGAGCAGTACTTC.

V is TRBV5-1 and J is TRBJ2-7; D is perhaps TRBD1 (5 bases). Per the germline V gene, CDR1 is SGHRS and CDR2 is YFSETQ. The V end lost 0 bases, the J end lost 3 bases, and 16 bases lay between the germline ends. The CDR3 totals 16 residues. CDR3 residues: CASSLAGLGQGYEQYF. The CDR3 bases are TGCGCCAGCAGCTTGGCGGGTCTCGGGCAGGGCTACGAGCAGTACTTC.

The rearrangement uses TRBV5-1 and TRBJ2-2, with D perhaps TRBD2 (6 bases). CDR1 and CDR2 (germline): SGHRS, YFSETQ. V lost 0 bases and J lost 4, with 7 bases in between. The CDR3 spans 14 residues. In DNA, the CDR3 is TGCGCCAGCAGCTTGGCCGGGGGCACCGGGGAGCTGTTTTTT. Translation: CASSLAGGTGELFF.

The chain is built from TRBV7-2 and TRBJ2-7, with 9 nucleotides matching TRBD2. The germline V gene encodes CDR1 SGHTA and CDR2 FQGNSA. The ends lost 10 bases at V and 7 bases at J; junction bases unmatched: 11. CDR3 length: 13 amino acids. The CDR3 sequence: CAISTSGGGEQYF. In DNA form, the CDR3 reads TGTGCCATCTCGACTAGCGGAGGGGGGGAGCAGTACTTC.

This clone was counted once. The V and J genes are TRBV7-8 and TRBJ1-2, with no clear D. CDR1 is SGHVS, CDR2 FQNEAQ, per germline. Deletions cut 1 base from V and 2 bases from J, with 5 bases between. The CDR3 has 13 amino acids. The CDR3 nucleotides read TGTGCCAGCAGCTTAGAACAGAACTATGGCTACACCTTC. It translates to CASSLEQNYGYTF.

This chain uses TRBV18 with TRBJ1-1; maybe TRBD1 (6 bases). CDR1 is KGHSH and CDR2 is LQKENI in the germline V gene. The CDR3 is 13 residues long. Trimming pared 4 bases from V and 1 base from J, leaving 7 bases between. The CDR3 protein is CASSRGQNTEAFF. The CDR3 DNA sequence: TGTGCCAGCTCACGGGGACAGAACACTGAAGCTTTCTTT.

The gene calls are TRBV7-6 and TRBJ2-6; 9 bases match TRBD1. V gave up 1 base and J gave up 2 bases; unmatched junction bases: 3. The length of the CDR3 is 17 residues. Germline values: CDR1 SGHVS, CDR2 FNYEAQ. CDR3: CASSLVGTGTGANVLTF. CDR3 DNA: TGTGCCAGCAGCTTAGTGGGGACAGGGACTGGGGCCAACGTCCTGACTTTC.

This sequence joins TRBV2 and TRBJ2-2; TRBD1 is a possible D gene (6 bases). This CDR3 has 14 residues. CDR1 is SNHLY and CDR2 is FYNNEI in the germline V gene. The V and J ends lost 1 base and 4 bases respectively, with 7 bases between them. CDR3: CASSEGRGTGELFF. The CDR3 DNA follows: TGTGCCAGCAGTGAAGGCAGGGGCACCGGGGAGCTGTTTTTT.

The CDR3 nucleotides read TGTGCCAGTAGTAACCGGGACAGGGATCAGCCCCAGCATTTT. This gives the protein CASSNRDRDQPQHF. The chain uses TRBV19 and TRBJ1-5; TRBD1 agrees at 9 bases. The V segment lost 4 bases and the J segment 5 bases; nucleotides outside the gene matches: 3. The CDR3 sequence is 14 residues long. In germline, CDR1 is LNHDA, CDR2 SQIVND (reference sequence). The full variable domain, in which reference TRBV19 and TRBJ1-5 provide the parts outside the CDR3, is DGGITQSPKYLFRKEGQNVTLSCEQNLNHDAMYWYRQDPGQGLRLIYYSQIVNDFQKGDIAEGYSVSREKKESFPLTVTSAQKNPTAFYLCASSNRDRDQPQHFGDGTRLSIL.

The CDR3 DNA reads TGTGCCAGCAGTGAAGCCGGGGTCCAAAACATTCAGTACTTC. This encodes CASSEAGVQNIQYF. The V call is TRBV2, the J call TRBJ2-4; the D gene is possibly TRBD2 (5 bases). V gave up 0 bases and J gave up 5 bases, with 8 bases separating them. This CDR3 comprises 14 residues. Germline V gene data show CDR1 as SNHLY and CDR2 as FYNNEI.